Many counts were recorded for the clone carrying this T cell receptor (beta chain). For repertoire sequencing, the TCR beta CDR3 regions were amplified from RNA transcripts. An initial RT-PCR round employing HTBI primers preceded a second-round multiplex PCR. Using its own MiXCR run on the multiplex PCR reads, TCRdb lists one record per CDR3 protein. The sample has 350,000 or so distinct CDR3 sequences, roughly 16% seen once; the top ten hold over 9%. The source of the sample is a study of Graves' ophthalmopathy and Graves' hyperthyroidism. For the study at large: Pretreatment peripheral blood was obtained at initial diagnosis.

Germline CDR1 and CDR2: SGHRS and YFSETQ. Trimming took 0 bases from V and 1 from J, leaving 8 bases between them. This CDR3 contains 15 residues. Orbital computed tomography, thyroid ultrasound, TRAb, serum thyroxine and clinical symptoms formed the basis of diagnosis. V gene TRBV5-1 combines with J gene TRBJ1-5, with a tentative D call TRBD1 (5 bases). The origin of this receptor is an adult man with Graves' ophthalmopathy. Sample: peripheral blood. CDR3 in DNA: TGCGCCAGCAGCTTGGCTGCAGGGAGCAATCAGCCCCAGCATTTT. Amino acid sequence: CASSLAAGSNQPQHF.